This T cell receptor (beta chain) is drawn from a study of technical replicates of blood from several donors. CDR3 size: 12 residues. Germline V CDR1 and CDR2: MNHEY, SMNVEV (reference sequence). Repertoires were generated with immunoSEQ multiplex PCR, while TCRdb's copy carries only in-frame clones and drops some. Of around 80,000 clones listed, less than 95% are singletons. The chain links TRBV27 to TRBJ2-7; a weak D match, TRBD1 (6 bases). This TCR came from a human donor in good health. The specimen sequenced was T cells isolated from PBMCs. In DNA form, the CDR3 reads TGTCGTACACAGGGAAACGGCTACGAGCAGTACTTC. Translation: CRTQGNGYEQYF.